The 13 T cell receptor beta chains listed next were all sequenced from one sample in a study of beta chain features in type 1 diabetes. Every isolated RNA sample was fully reverse transcribed, so sequencing captured expressed TCRB transcripts. The assay was immunoSEQ multiplex PCR, and TCRdb's table has in-frame clones only and misses some. The data show hundreds of thousands of clones, over 9.5% seen once. The specimen was naive CD4+ T cells from blood. These receptors were obtained from a woman aged 18-30 years in good health.

The chain carries TRBV2 and TRBJ1-6; no definite D call. V was clipped by 6 bases and J by 8 bases, with 14 bases between them. The CDR3 runs 14 residues. Germline CDR1 and CDR2: SNHLY and FYNNEI. This CDR3 reads CASRHLSGDSPLHF. CDR3 in DNA: TGTGCCAGCAGACATCTTTCAGGAGATTCACCCCTCCACTTT.

This clone came up a few times. The V call is TRBV6-5, the J call TRBJ2-1, with 10 positions matching TRBD2. This CDR3 contains 15 residues. CDR1 is MNHEY, CDR2 SVGAGI, per germline. Unmatched junction bases numbered 3, after V lost 4 bases and J lost 3 bases. The CDR3 DNA reads TGTGCCAGCAGTTTCGGGACTAGCGACTACAATGAGCAGTTCTTC. Encoded protein: CASSFGTSDYNEQFF.

This clone was seen a few times. The chain recombines TRBV14 with TRBJ2-7; no reliable D call. The CDR3 is 13 amino acids. Looked up from germline, CDR1 is SGHDN and CDR2 is FVKESK. Trimming stripped 1 base from V and 1 base from J, with 5 bases between. CDR3 DNA sequence: TGTGCCAGCAGCCAAGGGTATTCCTACGAGCAGTACTTC. As protein: CASSQGYSYEQYF.

This clone has a handful of counts. The rearrangement links TRBV7-3 to TRBJ2-3, with D possibly matching TRBD1 (5 bases). Trimming took 5 bases from V and 6 from J, leaving 15 bases between them. The V gene's germline CDR1 is SGHTA and CDR2 FQGTGA. The CDR3 spans 14 residues. The CDR3 spells CASSRQISPDTQYF. For the CDR3, the DNA is TGTGCCAGCAGCCGACAGATATCTCCGGATACGCAGTATTTT.

This clone was recorded a few times. The genes are TRBV5-1 and TRBJ2-5; D remains unclear. Germline V gives CDR1 SGHRS, CDR2 YFSETQ. The CDR3 length is 14 residues. V dropped 3 bases and J dropped 5 bases, with 14 bases sitting between them. The chain's CDR3 is CASSSVPIGETQYF. CDR3 nucleotides: TGCGCCAGCAGCTCCGTGCCCATCGGGGAGACCCAGTACTTC.

This clone was found a few times. DNA for the CDR3: TGTGCCACCAGCAGAAAGGGTGGAGTGCAGTACGTC. As protein: CATSRKGGVQYV. The chain couples TRBV15 to TRBJ2-7; no reliable D call. Germline V CDR1 and CDR2: LNHNV, YYDKDF (reference sequence). This CDR3 spans 12 amino acids. The germline V and J ends were trimmed by 2 bases and 9 bases, with 11 bases remaining between them.

This clone was counted between two and nine times. V and J are TRBV7-3 and TRBJ2-3; 7 nucleotides line up with TRBD2. Germline CDR1 SGHTA, CDR2 FQGTGA. Losses at the gene ends were 6 bases for V and 2 bases for J; bases not matched to a gene: 11. The CDR3 length is 16 residues. In nucleotides, the CDR3 is TGTGCCAGCAGTTTCCATAAACTAGCGAACACAGATACGCAGTATTTT. Translated, it gives CASSFHKLANTDTQYF. Full variable domain (remainder filled in from reference TRBV7-3 and TRBJ2-3): GAGVSQTPSNKVTEKGKYVELRCDPISGHTALYWYRQSLGQGPEFLIYFQGTGAADDSGLPNDRFFAVRPEGSVSTLKIQRTERGDSAVYLCASSFHKLANTDTQYFGPGTRLTVL.

The table lists this clone with a few counts. The V and J genes are TRBV4-3 and TRBJ2-1, with D unclear. Trimming removed 2 bases from V and 1 base from J, with 9 bases in between. Germline assignment: CDR1 LGHNA and CDR2 YSLEER. This CDR3 is built from 15 residues. The CDR3 loop is CASSQLPGSYNEQFF. The CDR3 coding sequence is TGCGCCAGCAGCCAACTGCCGGGTTCCTACAATGAGCAGTTCTTC.

The gene calls are TRBV13 and TRBJ2-4; a weak D match, TRBD2 (5 bases). V was trimmed by 1 base and J by 0 bases, leaving 22 bases between them. The CDR3 loop spans 20 amino acids. Germline-derived CDR1 and CDR2 are PRHDT and FYEKMQ (reference sequence). CDR3 in amino acids: CASSLVGWTSGQIAKNIQYF. The CDR3 bases are TGTGCCAGCAGCTTAGTAGGCTGGACTTCCGGGCAAATAGCCAAAAACATTCAGTACTTC.

The chain joins TRBV5-1 to TRBJ2-6; D is uncertain. Germline lookup yields CDR1 SGHRS and CDR2 YFSETQ. The CDR3 is made up of 14 amino acids. Trimming removed 0 bases at V and 4 bases at J, with 5 bases between. This chain's CDR3 is CASSLVPGANVLTF. The CDR3 nucleotides are TGCGCCAGCAGCTTGGTACCCGGGGCCAACGTCCTGACTTTC.

V usage is TRBV10-3 and J usage is TRBJ2-1, with 8 nucleotides matching TRBD1. CDR1 is ENHRY, CDR2 SYGVKD, per germline. V was pared by 8 bases and J by 5 bases, with 5 bases of the junction left unmatched. CDR3 size: 13 residues. CDR3 amino acids: CAIGTGLDNEQFF. The CDR3 DNA reads as TGTGCCATCGGGACAGGATTGGACAATGAGCAGTTCTTC.

This clone was seen more than once but under ten times. The rearrangement joins TRBV5-1 to TRBJ1-6, with TRBD1 identical over 8 bases. The J segment lost 10 bases and the V segment lost 0 bases, leaving 6 bases of the junction unmatched. This CDR3 comprises 15 residues. Germline V CDR1 and CDR2: SGHRS, YFSETQ. The CDR3 nucleotides read TGCGCCAGCAGCTTGGGCGGACAGGGTGTATCACCCCTCCACTTT. Its translation: CASSLGGQGVSPLHF.

V and J are TRBV5-1 and TRBJ2-7, with 9 positions matching TRBD1. The CDR3 loop spans 14 amino acids. Germline values: CDR1 SGHRS, CDR2 YFSETQ. The junction had 6 bases not matched to a gene; V was cut back by 4 bases and J by 4 bases. CDR3 DNA sequence: TGCGCCAGCAGCCCCGGGACAGGGTTTTACGAGCAGTACGTC. Translation gives CASSPGTGFYEQYV.